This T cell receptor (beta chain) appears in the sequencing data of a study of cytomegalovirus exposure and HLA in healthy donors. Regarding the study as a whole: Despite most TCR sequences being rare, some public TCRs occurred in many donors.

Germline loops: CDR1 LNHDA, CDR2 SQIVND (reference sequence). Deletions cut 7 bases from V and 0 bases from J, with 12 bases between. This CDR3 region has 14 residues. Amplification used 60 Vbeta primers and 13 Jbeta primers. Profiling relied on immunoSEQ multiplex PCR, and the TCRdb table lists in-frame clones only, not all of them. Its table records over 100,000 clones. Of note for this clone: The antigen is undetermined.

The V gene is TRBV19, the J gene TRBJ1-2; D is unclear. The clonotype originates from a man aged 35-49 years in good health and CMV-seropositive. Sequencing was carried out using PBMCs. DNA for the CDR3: TGTGCCAGTAAGGGTCCGGGAACTAACTATGGCTACACCTTC. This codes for CASKGPGTNYGYTF.